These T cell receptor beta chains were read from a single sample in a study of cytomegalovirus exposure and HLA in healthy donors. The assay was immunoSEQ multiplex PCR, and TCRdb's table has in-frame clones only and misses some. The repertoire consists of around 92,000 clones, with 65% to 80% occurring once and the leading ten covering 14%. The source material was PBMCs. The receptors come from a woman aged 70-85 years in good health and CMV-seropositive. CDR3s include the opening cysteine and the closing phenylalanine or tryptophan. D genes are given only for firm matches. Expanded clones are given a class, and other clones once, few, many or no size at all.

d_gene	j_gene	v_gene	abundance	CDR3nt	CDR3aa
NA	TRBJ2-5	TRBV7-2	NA	TGTGCCAGCAGCTTAGGGGGCAGGGGGGTACAAGAGACCCAGTACTTC	CASSLGGRGVQETQYF
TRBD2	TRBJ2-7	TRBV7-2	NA	TGTGCCAGCAGCTTAGCGGGGTCGCGGGGGGGCGGGTACGAGCAGTACTTC	CASSLAGSRGGGYEQYF
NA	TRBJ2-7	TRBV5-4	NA	TGTGCCAGCAGCTTGGATCTCTCGGAGCAGTACTTC	CASSLDLSEQYF
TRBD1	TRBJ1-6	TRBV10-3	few	TGTGCCATCAGAGGACAGGGGGGCAATAATTCACCCCTCCACTTT	CAIRGQGGNNSPLHF
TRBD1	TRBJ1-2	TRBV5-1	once	TGCGCCAGCAGCTTGTTACCGGGACAGCCGTATGGCTACACCTTC	CASSLLPGQPYGYTF
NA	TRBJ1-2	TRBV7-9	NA	TGTGCCAGCAGCTGGAGACAGTATGGCTACACCTTC	CASSWRQYGYTF
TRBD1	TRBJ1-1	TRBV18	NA	TGTGCCAGCTCACTGGACAGGGTCGGTACTGAAGCTTTCTTT	CASSLDRVGTEAFF
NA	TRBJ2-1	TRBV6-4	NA	TGTGCCACCCTGAATGAGCAGTTCTTC	CATLNEQFF
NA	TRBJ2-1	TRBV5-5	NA	TGTGCCAGCAGCTTGATCCACCCGTGGGGCACAGGTACCCGCAATGAGCAGTTCTTC	CASSLIHPWGTGTRNEQFF
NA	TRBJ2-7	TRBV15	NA	TGTGCCACCAGCAGAGACAGGGTCTCCTACGAGCAGTACTTC	CATSRDRVSYEQYF
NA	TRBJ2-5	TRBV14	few	TGTGCCAGCAGCCAAGATGCGGGGCGGAGGACCCAGTACTTC	CASSQDAGRRTQYF
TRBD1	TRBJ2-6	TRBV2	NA	TGTGCCAGCCCCACAGGGGTTGGGGCCAACGTCCTGACTTTC	CASPTGVGANVLTF
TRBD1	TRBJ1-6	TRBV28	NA	TGTGCCAGCAGCCCTTGGGGCGACAGGGCACAGGGTTATTCACCCCTCCACTTT	CASSPWGDRAQGYSPLHF
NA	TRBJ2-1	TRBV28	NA	TGTGCCAGCAGTCCCCTCACGACACGTCGCCGAAATGAGCAGTTCTTC	CASSPLTTRRRNEQFF
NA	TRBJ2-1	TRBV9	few	TGTGCCAGCAGCGTAGCTACGGGTCAGGGAAGGTACAATGAGCAGTTCTTC	CASSVATGQGRYNEQFF
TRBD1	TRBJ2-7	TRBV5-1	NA	TGCGCCAGCAGCATCGGGACAGGGAGGGCCGAGCAGTACTTC	CASSIGTGRAEQYF
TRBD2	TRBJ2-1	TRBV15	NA	TGTGCCTCACACCCCGACGGGACTAGCGGGAGTTATGAGCAGTTCTTC	CASHPDGTSGSYEQFF
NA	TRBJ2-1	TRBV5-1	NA	TGCGCCAGCAGCTTGAGTTCCGGGATCAACAATGAGCAGTTCTTC	CASSLSSGINNEQFF
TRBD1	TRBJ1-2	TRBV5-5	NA	TGTGCCAGCAGCGCGGTTGCAGGGGGCCTCTATGGCTACACCTTC	CASSAVAGGLYGYTF
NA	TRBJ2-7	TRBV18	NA	TGTGCCAGCTCACCGCAGGGCCCGATTGGTGGAGAGCAGTACTTC	CASSPQGPIGGEQYF
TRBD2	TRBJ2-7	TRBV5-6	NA	TGTGCCAGCAGCTTGGGACTAGCATCCTACGAGCAGTACTTC	CASSLGLASYEQYF
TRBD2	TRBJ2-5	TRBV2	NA	TGTGCCAGCAGGGAAAGACTAGCGGGGGTAAGGCCGGTACAAGAGACCCAGTACTTC	CASRERLAGVRPVQETQYF
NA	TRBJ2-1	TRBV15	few	TGTGCCACCAGCAGAGATCGGGGCGGGGACTTCTACAATGAGCAGTTCTTC	CATSRDRGGDFYNEQFF
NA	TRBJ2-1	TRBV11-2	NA	TGTGCCAGCAGCTTAGGTGGCCTAGACTACAATGAGCAGTTCTTC	CASSLGGLDYNEQFF
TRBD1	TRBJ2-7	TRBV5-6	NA	TGTGCCAGCAGCGTGACAGGGACGGCCTACGAGCAGTACTTC	CASSVTGTAYEQYF
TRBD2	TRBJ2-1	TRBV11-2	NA	TGTGCCAGCAGCTTATATCGGGCGGGAGGCTACAATGAGCAGTTCTTC	CASSLYRAGGYNEQFF
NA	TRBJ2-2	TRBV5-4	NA	TGTGCCAGCAGCACCGGCGGGGGCAGCACCGGGGAGCTGTTTTTT	CASSTGGGSTGELFF
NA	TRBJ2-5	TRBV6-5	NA	TGTGCCAGCAGTTCTCCTCTAGCTACGGAGACCCAGTACTTC	CASSSPLATETQYF
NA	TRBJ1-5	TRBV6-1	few	TGTGCCAGCAGTCAGGTCCCATTTAGCAATCAGCCCCAGCATTTT	CASSQVPFSNQPQHF
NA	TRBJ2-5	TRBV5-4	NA	TGTGCCAGCAGCTTTACCCAGGAGACCCAGTACTTC	CASSFTQETQYF
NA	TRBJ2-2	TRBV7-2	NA	TGTGCCAGCAGCTTAATTCGGGGCGGGGAGCTGTTTTTT	CASSLIRGGELFF
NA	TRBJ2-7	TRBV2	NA	TGTGCCAGCACACAATTCTACGAGCAGTACTTC	CASTQFYEQYF
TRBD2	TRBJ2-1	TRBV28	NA	TGTGCCAGCAGTTCCCATGCCGGGACTAGCGGAGGGGGTGAGCAGTTCTTC	CASSSHAGTSGGGEQFF
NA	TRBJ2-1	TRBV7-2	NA	TGTGCCAGCAGCTCCTCTCTAGGACAGATCGATTACAATGAGCAGTTCTTC	CASSSSLGQIDYNEQFF
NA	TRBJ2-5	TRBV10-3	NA	TGTGCCATCAGTATAAGAGGCGCGGAGGAGACCCAGTACTTC	CAISIRGAEETQYF
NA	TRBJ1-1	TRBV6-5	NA	TGTGCCAGCAGTTACTCGAGTTGGGGGACAGAAGCTTTCTTT	CASSYSSWGTEAFF
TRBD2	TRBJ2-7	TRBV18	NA	TGTGCCAGCTCACAGACTAGCGGGGCGGCCTACGAGCAGTACTTC	CASSQTSGAAYEQYF
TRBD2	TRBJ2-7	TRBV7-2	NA	TGTGCCAGCAGCCTGAGGACTAGCGGGGGATACGAGCAGTACTTC	CASSLRTSGGYEQYF
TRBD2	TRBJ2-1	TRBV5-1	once	TGCGCCAGCAGCTCAACTAGCGGGAGGCCCAATGAGCAGTTCTTC	CASSSTSGRPNEQFF
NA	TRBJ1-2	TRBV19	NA	TGTGCCAGTAGTTCCGGGGGGGCTGGCTACACCTTC	CASSSGGAGYTF
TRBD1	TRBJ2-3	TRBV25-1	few	TGTGCCAGCAGTGAGGCATGGGGGACAGGGGCTGTAGATACGCAGTATTTT	CASSEAWGTGAVDTQYF
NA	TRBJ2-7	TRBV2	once	TGTGCCAGCACCCGCGGGGGAGGGGGTGCCTCCTACGAGCAGTACTTC	CASTRGGGGASYEQYF
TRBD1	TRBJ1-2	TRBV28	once	TGTGCCAGCAGTTTACCACGAGGGGGCGGCTACACCTTC	CASSLPRGGGYTF
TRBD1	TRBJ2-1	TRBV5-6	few	TGTGCCAGCAGCTACCTCCGGGACAGGGGGCTGAATGAGCAGTTCTTC	CASSYLRDRGLNEQFF
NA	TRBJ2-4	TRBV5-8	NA	TGTGCCAGCAGCTTGCGGCAGGGGCTAGCCAAAAACATTCAGTACTTC	CASSLRQGLAKNIQYF
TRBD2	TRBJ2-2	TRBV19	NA	TGTGCCAGTAGTATAGGTACTAGCGGGGCCGGGGAGCTGTTTTTT	CASSIGTSGAGELFF
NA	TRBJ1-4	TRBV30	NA	TGTGCCTGGAGTTCCGTCCCGGGACTGGGCCGAGTGGACGAAAAACTGTTTTTT	CAWSSVPGLGRVDEKLFF
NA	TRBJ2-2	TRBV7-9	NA	TGTGCCAGCAGCTTATCCAGGGGCTTGTTGGCCGGGGAGCTGTTTTTT	CASSLSRGLLAGELFF
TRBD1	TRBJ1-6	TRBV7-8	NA	TGTGCCAGCAGCTTAGCGGTGGCAGGGGGCAATTCACCCCTCCACTTT	CASSLAVAGGNSPLHF
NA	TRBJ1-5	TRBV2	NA	TGTGCCAGCAGTGGGACACAGAATCAGCCCCAGCATTTT	CASSGTQNQPQHF
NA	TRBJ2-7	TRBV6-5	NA	TGTGCCAGCAGCGGGTCCTACGAGCAGTACTTC	CASSGSYEQYF
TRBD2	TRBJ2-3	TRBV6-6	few	TGTGCCAGCACGAGGGCGGGGGGTGGAGATACGCAGTATTTT	CASTRAGGGDTQYF
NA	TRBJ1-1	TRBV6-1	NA	TGTGCCAGCAGTGCCTCGGGGGACACTGAAGCTTTCTTT	CASSASGDTEAFF
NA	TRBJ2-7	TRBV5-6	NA	TGTGCCAGCAGCTCCCTGACGCAGGGATTCAAGGGTCGGTACGAGCAGTACTTC	CASSSLTQGFKGRYEQYF
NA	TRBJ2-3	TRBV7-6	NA	TGTGCCAGCAGCTTCTCGGCGGGCACAGATACGCAGTATTTT	CASSFSAGTDTQYF
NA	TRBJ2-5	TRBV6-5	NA	TGTGCCAGCAGTTACAGACAGGGAGGTGAGACCCAGTACTTC	CASSYRQGGETQYF
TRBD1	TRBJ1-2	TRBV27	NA	TGTGCCAGCAGTAGGGACAGGGAAGGCGGCTACACCTTC	CASSRDREGGYTF
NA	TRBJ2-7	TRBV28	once	TGTGCCAGCAGTGAGTCGCACCGGTACGAGCAGTACTTC	CASSESHRYEQYF